This T cell receptor (beta chain) was profiled in a study of cytomegalovirus exposure and HLA in healthy donors. Study-level points and caveats: A few CMV-associated chains were confirmed in vitro to be specific for CMV antigens. TCR beta chains numbering more than 150 were designated cytomegalovirus-associated.

The CDR3 loop spans 16 amino acids. CDR1 is LNHDA and CDR2 is SQIVND in the germline V gene (reference sequence). Trimming at V came to 5 bases and at J to 8 bases, leaving 13 bases not matched to a gene. This clone has a single count. Its target is unknown. Only in-frame clones appear in the TCRdb table, and some are missing; sequencing was by immunoSEQ multiplex PCR. In the table there are tens of thousands of clones, roughly 97% of which are singletons. The material sequenced was PBMCs. The source is a man aged 18-30 years in good health and CMV-seronegative. The chain combines TRBV19 with TRBJ1-4; 8 nucleotides align to TRBD1. The CDR3 protein is CASSGTGFVNLEKLFF. DNA for the CDR3: TGTGCCAGTAGTGGGACAGGATTTGTGAATTTGGAAAAACTGTTTTTT.